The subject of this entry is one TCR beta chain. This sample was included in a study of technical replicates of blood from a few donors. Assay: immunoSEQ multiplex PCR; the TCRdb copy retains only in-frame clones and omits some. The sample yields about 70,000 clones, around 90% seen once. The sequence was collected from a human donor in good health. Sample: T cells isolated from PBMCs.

The CDR3 protein is CASSERGTISYEQYF. The CDR3 region has the DNA TGTGCCAGCAGTGAAAGAGGGACAATATCCTACGAGCAGTACTTC. V gene TRBV6-1 combines with J gene TRBJ2-7; perhaps TRBD1 as D (6 bases). The V and J ends lost 2 bases and 1 base respectively, with 12 bases between them. The CDR3 length is 15 residues. Germline loops: CDR1 MNHNS, CDR2 SASEGT.